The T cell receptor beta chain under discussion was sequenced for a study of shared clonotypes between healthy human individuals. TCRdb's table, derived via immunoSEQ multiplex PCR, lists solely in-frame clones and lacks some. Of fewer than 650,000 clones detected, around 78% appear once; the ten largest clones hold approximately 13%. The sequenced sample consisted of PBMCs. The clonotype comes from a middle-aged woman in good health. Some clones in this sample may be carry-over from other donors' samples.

The CDR3 nucleotides read TGCGCCAGCAGCTCTGGGACAGGAGACTATGGCTACACCTTC. This codes for CASSSGTGDYGYTF. The chain carries TRBV5-1 and TRBJ1-2, with TRBD1 matching over 8 bases. The junction had 4 bases not matched to a gene; V was cut back by 3 bases and J by 3 bases. Looked up from germline, CDR1 is SGHRS and CDR2 is YFSETQ. This CDR3 is 14 amino acids long.